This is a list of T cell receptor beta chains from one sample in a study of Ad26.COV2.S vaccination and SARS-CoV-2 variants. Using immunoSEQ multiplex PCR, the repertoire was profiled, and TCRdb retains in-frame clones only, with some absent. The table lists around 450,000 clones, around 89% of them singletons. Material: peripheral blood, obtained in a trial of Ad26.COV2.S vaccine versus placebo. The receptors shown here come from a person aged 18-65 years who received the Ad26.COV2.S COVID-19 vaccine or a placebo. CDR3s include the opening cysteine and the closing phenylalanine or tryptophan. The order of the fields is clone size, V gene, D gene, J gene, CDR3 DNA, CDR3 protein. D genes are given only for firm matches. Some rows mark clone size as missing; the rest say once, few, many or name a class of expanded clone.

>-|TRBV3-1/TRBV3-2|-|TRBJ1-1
TGTGCCAGCAGCCAAGAAGGGTTGGCTGAAGCTTTCTTT
CASSQEGLAEAFF
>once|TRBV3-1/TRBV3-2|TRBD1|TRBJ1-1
TGTGCCAGCAGCCCAAAGGGACAGGGCCACACTGAAGCTTTCTTT
CASSPKGQGHTEAFF
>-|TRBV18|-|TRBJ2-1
TGTGCCAGCTCACCCTCCTTTGACTACGAGAAGCAGTTCTTC
CASSPSFDYEKQFF
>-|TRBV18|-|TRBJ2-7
TGTGCCAGCTCAACCGCCGGTTACGAGCAGTACTTC
CASSTAGYEQYF
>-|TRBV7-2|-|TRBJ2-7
TGTGCCAGCGGGCCGGGACAACTCTACGAGCAGTACTTC
CASGPGQLYEQYF
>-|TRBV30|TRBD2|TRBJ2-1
TGTGCCTGGAGCGGGGGGGCCATCAATGAGCAGTTCTTC
CAWSGGAINEQFF
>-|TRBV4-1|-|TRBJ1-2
TGCGCCAGCAGCCATCCCGGGCAGCAATATGGCTACACCTTC
CASSHPGQQYGYTF
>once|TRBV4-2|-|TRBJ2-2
TGTGCCAGCAGCATTGCCGCCGGGGAGCTGTTTTTT
CASSIAAGELFF
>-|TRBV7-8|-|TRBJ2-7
TGTGCCAGCAGCTCCACCCGGGGGTCCTTTACCTACGAGCAGTACTTC
CASSSTRGSFTYEQYF
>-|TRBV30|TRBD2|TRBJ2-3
TGTGCCTGGAGTGAGGCTAGCGGGGGGTACGGGATTGTGAATACGCAGTATTTT
CAWSEASGGYGIVNTQYF
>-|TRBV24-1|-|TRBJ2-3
TGTGCCACCAGTGATTTGACAGGGGAGGCTAGCACAGATACGCAGTATTTT
CATSDLTGEASTDTQYF
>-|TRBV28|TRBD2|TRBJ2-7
TGTGCCAGCAGTTACAGGCTAGCGGGGTTCTGGGAGCAGTACTTC
CASSYRLAGFWEQYF
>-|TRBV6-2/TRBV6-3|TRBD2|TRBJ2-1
TGTGCCAGCAGCGCGCCGAAGGGGCGGGAGTTTGGGAATGAGCAGTTCTTC
CASSAPKGREFGNEQFF
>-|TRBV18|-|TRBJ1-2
TGTGCCAGCCGGACGGGGAACTATGGCTACACCTTC
CASRTGNYGYTF
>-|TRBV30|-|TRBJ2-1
TGTGCCTGGAGTCCAACGTGGGGTGAGCAGTTCTTC
CAWSPTWGEQFF
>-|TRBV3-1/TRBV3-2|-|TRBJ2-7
TGTGCCAGCAGCCAAGGGAGGATATCCTACGAGCAGTACTTC
CASSQGRISYEQYF
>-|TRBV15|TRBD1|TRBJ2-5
TGTGCCACCAGCAAACCAGGGACAGCGCACCAAGAGACCCAGTACTTC
CATSKPGTAHQETQYF
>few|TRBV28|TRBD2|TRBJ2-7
TGTGCCAGCAGCCCCGGGACTAGCGGGAGGGTTGAGCAGTACTTC
CASSPGTSGRVEQYF
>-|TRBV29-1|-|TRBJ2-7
TGCAGCGTAGCCGGACTAAGGGGGCTACGGGACGAGCAGTACTTC
CSVAGLRGLRDEQYF
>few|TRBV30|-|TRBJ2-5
TGTGCCTGGACCCTCCACTACGGGACTCCACAAGAGACCCAGTACTTC
CAWTLHYGTPQETQYF
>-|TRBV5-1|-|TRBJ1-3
TGCGCCAGCAGTCATAGCTCTGGAAACACCATATATTTT
CASSHSSGNTIYF
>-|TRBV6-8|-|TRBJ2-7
TGTGCCAGGACGGGACTCCCAGGGTGGCAGTACTTC
CARTGLPGWQYF
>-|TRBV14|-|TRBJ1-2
TGTGCCAGCAGCCAAGGGGCCACTCGCCGGCACACCTTC
CASSQGATRRHTF
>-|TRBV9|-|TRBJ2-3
TGTGCCAGCAGCGTTTCAGGGAGCACAGATACGCAGTATTTT
CASSVSGSTDTQYF
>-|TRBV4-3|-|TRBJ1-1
TGCGCCAGCAGCCAAGTCCGGGACACTGAAGCTTTCTTT
CASSQVRDTEAFF
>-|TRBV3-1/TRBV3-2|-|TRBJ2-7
TGTGCCAGCAGCCAAATGGACCGAACCTACGAGCAGTACTTC
CASSQMDRTYEQYF
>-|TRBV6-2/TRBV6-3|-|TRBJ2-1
TGTGCCAGCAGTCCGACCCACAGCTACAATGAGCAGTTCTTC
CASSPTHSYNEQFF
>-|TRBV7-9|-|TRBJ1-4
TGTGCCAGCAGCTCCGGGCTCCGGGACTTTAATGAAAAACTGTTTTTT
CASSSGLRDFNEKLFF
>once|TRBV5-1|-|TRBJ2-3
TGCGCCAGCAGCAAGAATTCGGATACGCAGTATTTT
CASSKNSDTQYF
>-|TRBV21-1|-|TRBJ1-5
TGTGCCAGCAGCTTTCAGACGAATGTCTCGGTTGGCAATCAGCCCCAGCATTTT
CASSFQTNVSVGNQPQHF
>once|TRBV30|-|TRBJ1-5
TGTGCCTGCGGGACATCCCAGCCCCAGCATTTT
CACGTSQPQHF
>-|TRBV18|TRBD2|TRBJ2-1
TGTGCCAGCTCACCCCGATTACTAGCGGGCCAGCCCGGTGAGCAGTTCTTC
CASSPRLLAGQPGEQFF
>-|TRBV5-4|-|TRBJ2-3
TGTGCCAGCAGCATGGTCGAGCGGAGCCACACAGATACGCAGTATTTT
CASSMVERSHTDTQYF